A single sample gave rise to the 22 T cell receptor beta chains below, sequenced in a study of blood T cell repertoires in COVID-19. TCRdb's copy holds only in-frame clones and misses some; the assay was immunoSEQ multiplex PCR. The table includes around 180,000 clones, about 85% detected once. Sequencing was performed on peripheral blood. Receptor source: a young woman with active or convalescent COVID-19.

The table lists this clone with a count of one. This rearrangement joins TRBV12-5 to TRBJ2-7; 9 bases fit TRBD1. Germline CDR1 LGHNT, CDR2 FRNRAP. The CDR3 totals 15 residues. V trimming: 2 bases; J trimming: 1 base; junction bases outside the gene matches: 3. The CDR3 spells CASGLLGTGSYEQYF. CDR3 DNA sequence: TGTGCTAGTGGTTTGTTAGGGACAGGGTCCTACGAGCAGTACTTC.

This clone appeared a few times. CDR3: CASSPVQGPGELFF. CDR3 bases: TGCGCCAGCAGCCCCGTTCAGGGTCCCGGGGAGCTGTTTTTT. The gene calls are TRBV4-1 and TRBJ2-2; weak D call: TRBD1 (5 bases). The CDR3 contains 14 residues. Between the trimmed V and J ends, which lost 4 bases and 6 bases, there was a span of 12 bases. Germline CDR1 reads MGHRA; CDR2 reads YSYEKL.

The chain recombines TRBV11-2 with TRBJ2-7, with D maybe TRBD2 (6 bases). The CDR3 totals 14 residues. Germline CDR1 reads SGHAT; CDR2 reads FQNNGV. V was pared by 4 bases and J by 0 bases, with 10 bases between. The CDR3 DNA follows: TGTGCCAGCAGCTCCGTGGGGGGCTCCTACGAGCAGTACTTC. This sequence encodes CASSSVGGSYEQYF.

The gene calls are TRBV11-2 and TRBJ1-4, with 8 positions matching TRBD1. V was clipped by 5 bases and J by 16 bases; unmatched bases: 6. CDR3 size: 11 residues. Looked up from germline, CDR1 is SGHAT and CDR2 is FQNNGV. The CDR3 loop reads CASSNRQGRFF. The CDR3 DNA reads TGTGCCAGCAGCAACCGACAGGGGCGGTTTTTT.

The J gene is TRBJ2-1, the V gene TRBV3-1 (or the pseudogene TRBV3-2); the D gene is possibly TRBD2 (5 bases). The germline V gene has CDR1 LGHDT and CDR2 YNNKEL (reference sequence). Deletions cut 6 bases from V and 5 bases from J, with 14 bases between. CDR3 length: 14 residues. The CDR3 sequence: CASRDTRDNNEQFF. CDR3 coding DNA: TGTGCCAGCAGAGACACCCGGGATAACAATGAGCAGTTCTTC.

This clone was seen a single time. The V call is TRBV9, the J call TRBJ2-7, with D maybe TRBD2 (6 bases). V dropped 0 bases and J dropped 2 bases, with 15 bases sitting between them. The CDR3 runs to 16 residues. CDR1 is SGDLS and CDR2 is YYNGEE in the germline V gene. CDR3 amino acids: CASSVEWGDSAYEQYF. The DNA of the CDR3 is TGTGCCAGCAGCGTAGAGTGGGGGGACTCGGCCTACGAGCAGTACTTC. Supplemented by reference TRBV9 and TRBJ2-7, the full variable domain reads DSGVTQTPKHLITATGQRVTLRCSPRSGDLSVYWYQQSLDQGLQFLIQYYNGEERAKGNILERFSAQQFPDLHSELNLSSLELGDSALYFCASSVEWGDSAYEQYFGPGTRLTVT.

This chain uses TRBV6-5 with TRBJ1-1; 7 nucleotides align to TRBD1. This CDR3 comprises 14 residues. V was clipped by 6 bases and J by 4 bases; unmatched bases: 8. The germline CDR1 and CDR2 sequences are MNHEY and SVGAGI. This CDR3 is CASRTDRVGTEAFF. DNA of the CDR3: TGTGCCAGCAGAACTGACAGGGTGGGCACTGAAGCTTTCTTT.

This chain uses TRBV28 with TRBJ1-1, with unresolved D. This CDR3 contains 12 residues. Germline-derived CDR1 and CDR2 are MDHEN and SYDVKM. Deletions cut 3 bases from V and 10 bases from J, with 12 bases between. CDR3: CASSFRRARAFF. In DNA, the CDR3 is TGTGCCAGCAGTTTTAGGAGGGCGCGAGCTTTCTTT.

About this clone itself: Its ends do not fully match the called genes, so a read error is possible. The chain couples TRBV28 to TRBJ1-1, with 7 bases fitting TRBD1. Germline CDR1 reads MDHEN; CDR2 reads SYDVKM. This CDR3 has 15 amino acids. This CDR3 is CASSAPGQLKTEAFF. The CDR3, as DNA: TGTGCCAGCAGTGCCCCGGGACAGCTGAAAACTGAAGCTTTCTTT.

This rearrangement joins TRBV7-6 to TRBJ1-1; no reliable D call. Germline lookup yields CDR1 SGHVS and CDR2 FNYEAQ. Between the trimmed V and J ends, which lost 3 bases and 1 base, there was a span of 6 bases. This CDR3 comprises 13 residues. The CDR3 coding sequence is TGTGCCAGCAGCTTCGAGCAGAACACTGAAGCTTTCTTT. Its translation: CASSFEQNTEAFF.

The V call is TRBV14, the J call TRBJ1-2; perhaps TRBD1 as D (5 bases). The CDR3 sequence is 14 residues long. CDR1 and CDR2 from the germline V gene are SGHDN and FVKESK. The V end was cut by 0 bases, the J end by 8 bases, with 13 bases between. The CDR3 protein is CASSQDQPGIGYTF. The CDR3, as DNA: TGTGCCAGCAGCCAAGATCAACCAGGGATCGGCTACACCTTC.

The chain couples TRBV3-1 (or the pseudogene TRBV3-2) to TRBJ2-5; 12 nucleotides agree with TRBD2. The CDR3 loop spans 16 amino acids. V lost 4 bases, J lost 3 bases, and 6 bases stayed unmatched. The germline CDR1 and CDR2 sequences are LGHDT and YNNKEL (reference sequence). The CDR3 sequence: CASSPLLAGGEETQYF. For the CDR3, the DNA is TGTGCCAGCAGCCCACTTCTAGCGGGGGGGGAAGAGACCCAGTACTTC.

The chain joins TRBV6-6 to TRBJ1-5, with a weak D call TRBD1 (5 bases). The germline gives CDR1 MNHNY, CDR2 SVGAGI (reference sequence). The CDR3 has 16 residues. Trimming removed 6 bases at V and 6 bases at J, with 21 bases between. The CDR3 sequence is CASSPTWGGSRQPQHF. The CDR3, as DNA: TGTGCCAGCAGCCCTACCTGGGGGGGGTCACGTCAGCCCCAGCATTTT.

This clone was seen only a few times. The V and J genes are TRBV11-3 and TRBJ2-1; D gene unclear. The CDR3 spans 13 residues. Looked up from germline, CDR1 is SGHNT and CDR2 is YENEEA. V was cut by 2 bases and J by 3 bases, with 5 bases left in between. As DNA, the CDR3 is TGTGCCAGCAGCTTAAATAACTACAATGAGCAGTTCTTC. Translated: CASSLNNYNEQFF.

A single count supports this clone. J is TRBJ1-2 and V is TRBV7-2; D uncertain. Trimming took 3 bases from V and 3 from J, leaving 11 bases between them. This CDR3 contains 14 residues. Germline values: CDR1 SGHTA, CDR2 FQGNSA. In DNA, the CDR3 is TGTGCCAGCAGCTTGTGGGGAGATCACTATGGCTACACCTTC. Its translation: CASSLWGDHYGYTF.

The J gene is TRBJ1-2, the V gene TRBV10-1; D ambiguous. Germline loops: CDR1 WNHNN, CDR2 SYGVQD (reference sequence). Trimming stripped 2 bases from V and 1 base from J, with 5 bases between. This CDR3 is built from 13 residues. The CDR3 sequence: CASSERRNYGYTF. Here the CDR3 DNA reads TGCGCCAGCAGTGAGCGTCGTAACTATGGCTACACCTTC.

The rearrangement joins TRBV15 to TRBJ2-7, with D perhaps TRBD2 (6 bases). The length of the CDR3 is 15 residues. V dropped 5 bases and J dropped 4 bases, with 18 bases sitting between them. CDR1 is LNHNV, CDR2 YYDKDF, per germline (reference sequence). Written as DNA, the CDR3 is TGTGCCACCAGCCCTAGCCGGGAGAATAGGTACGAGCAGTACTTC. Encoded protein: CATSPSRENRYEQYF.

The V and J genes are TRBV9 and TRBJ2-5; no clear D gene. V gave up 3 bases and J gave up 3 bases, with 3 bases separating them. The CDR3 covers 11 residues. Germline V CDR1 and CDR2: SGDLS, YYNGEE. The CDR3 nucleotides read TGTGCCAGCAGCGCAGAAGAGACCCAGTACTTC. Its translation: CASSAEETQYF.

The chain couples TRBV27 to TRBJ2-2, with D uncertain. The germline V gene encodes CDR1 MNHEY and CDR2 SMNVEV (reference sequence). V shed 3 bases and J shed 6 bases, with 5 bases lying between them. The CDR3 is 12 amino acids. DNA for the CDR3: TGTGCCAGCAGTTTCCCAGCCGGGGAGCTGTTTTTT. Translation: CASSFPAGELFF.

V and J are TRBV4-2 and TRBJ1-1, with a tentative D call TRBD1 (6 bases). The CDR3 loop spans 16 amino acids. CDR1 LGHNA and CDR2 YNFKEQ come from the germline V gene. Trimming pared 0 bases from V and 5 bases from J, leaving 16 bases between. The CDR3 sequence is CASSQDIRGGETEAFF. CDR3 coding DNA: TGTGCCAGCAGCCAAGATATAAGAGGGGGGGAGACTGAAGCTTTCTTT.

The CDR3 loop is CASSPTGSSYNSPLHF. In DNA, the CDR3 is TGTGCCAGCAGCCCGACAGGGAGCTCCTATAATTCACCCCTCCACTTT. The chain links TRBV7-8 to TRBJ1-6; 7 bases are a match to TRBD1. This CDR3 region has 16 residues. Losses at the gene ends were 5 bases for V and 0 bases for J; bases not matched to a gene: 4. In germline, CDR1 is SGHVS, CDR2 FQNEAQ.

This sequence joins TRBV20-1 and TRBJ1-4, with 7 bases that match TRBD1. This CDR3 contains 13 residues. Germline CDR1 is DFQATT and CDR2 is SNEGSKA (reference sequence). Trimming at V came to 3 bases and at J to 11 bases, leaving 9 bases not matched to a gene. The CDR3 loop is CSASRGPQEKLFF. The CDR3 DNA is TGCAGTGCTAGTAGGGGGCCTCAGGAGAAACTGTTTTTT.